These 9 T cell receptor beta chains were all obtained from the same sample, sequenced in a study of cytomegalovirus exposure and HLA in healthy donors. The primer mix had 60 Vbeta and 13 Jbeta primers. Data came from immunoSEQ multiplex PCR; TCRdb stores just in-frame clones and leaves some out. The data hold 90,000 to 150,000 clones, with 70% to 75% observed a single time. The specimen sequenced was PBMCs. The receptor set was obtained from a woman aged 40 to 50 in good health and CMV-seronegative.

This clone appeared a single time. The chain has TRBV9 and TRBJ2-3, with D maybe TRBD1 (6 bases). From germline, CDR1 is SGDLS and CDR2 YYNGEE. Between the trimmed V and J ends, which lost 8 bases and 0 bases, there was a span of 16 bases. CDR3 length equals 15 residues. The CDR3 region is CARDSSFTSTDTQYF. CDR3 DNA sequence: TGTGCCAGGGACAGTAGCTTTACTAGCACAGATACGCAGTATTTT.

J is TRBJ2-3 and V is TRBV7-3; 9 nucleotides match TRBD2. The germline CDR1 and CDR2 sequences are SGHTA and FQGTGA. J lost 2 bases, V lost 5 bases, and 11 bases had no gene match. This CDR3 is 17 amino acids long. As DNA, the CDR3 is TGTGCCAGCAGCCCCACCCCGAGCGGGGGGCCCACAGATACGCAGTATTTT. Residues: CASSPTPSGGPTDTQYF.

The chain combines TRBV6-6 with TRBJ1-2; D not resolved. The CDR3 runs to 12 residues. Germline assignment: CDR1 MNHNY and CDR2 SVGAGI (reference sequence). V lost 6 bases and J lost 6, with 11 bases in between. CDR3 sequence reads: CASSGTANGYTF. DNA of the CDR3: TGTGCCAGCAGCGGAACAGCTAATGGCTACACCTTC.

The chain has TRBV9 and TRBJ2-3, with TRBD2 matching 13 bases. The trim removed 1 base at V and 2 bases at J, leaving 4 bases unmatched. The germline CDR1 and CDR2 sequences are SGDLS and YYNGEE. This CDR3 comprises 17 residues. CDR3 amino acids: CASSVSTSGGFTDTQYF. CDR3 coding DNA: TGTGCCAGCAGCGTATCGACTAGCGGGGGGTTCACAGATACGCAGTATTTT.

The gene calls are TRBV18 and TRBJ1-3; D perhaps matches TRBD1 (5 bases). CDR3 length equals 14 residues. Trimming left V 3 bases short and J 2 bases short, with 8 bases between. Per germline, CDR1 KGHSH and CDR2 LQKENI. The CDR3 loop reads CASSPPGTGNTIYF. In nucleotides, the CDR3 is TGTGCCAGCTCACCGCCAGGGACTGGAAACACCATATATTTT.

CDR3 region: CATRELGSRTDTQYF. The CDR3 DNA is TGTGCCACCCGAGAGCTGGGCAGTAGGACAGATACGCAGTATTTT. The chain couples TRBV10-3 to TRBJ2-3; D remains unclear. This CDR3 has 15 residues. Germline assignment: CDR1 ENHRY and CDR2 SYGVKD. The V end was cut by 10 bases, the J end by 3 bases, with 20 bases between.

This clone was found a few times. This chain joins TRBV5-1 and TRBJ2-3; 9 nucleotides align to TRBD1. Looked up from germline, CDR1 is SGHRS and CDR2 is YFSETQ. J gave up 2 bases and V 0 bases, and 7 bases lay outside the gene matches. The CDR3 runs to 17 residues. In DNA, the CDR3 is TGCGCCAGCAGCTTGGGCGTACGGGACAGGGTCACAGATACGCAGTATTTT. It codes for CASSLGVRDRVTDTQYF.

The rearrangement uses TRBV7-2 and TRBJ1-5; D is unresolved. The ends were cut back, 1 base at V and 6 bases at J, with 10 bases in the middle. Germline-derived CDR1 and CDR2 are SGHTA and FQGNSA. This CDR3 contains 14 residues. The CDR3 spells CASSLDSPGQPQHF. CDR3 nucleotides: TGTGCCAGCAGCTTAGACAGCCCTGGTCAGCCCCAGCATTTT. Together with reference TRBV7-2 and TRBJ1-5, the CDR3 gives the full variable domain: GAGVSQSPSNKVTEKGKDVELRCDPISGHTALYWYRQSLGQGLEFLIYFQGNSAPDKSGLPSDRFSAERTGGSVSTLTIQRTQQEDSAVYLCASSLDSPGQPQHFGDGTRLSIL.

V and J are TRBV5-1 and TRBJ1-2; tentative D call: TRBD1 (5 bases). Germline V lookup: CDR1 SGHRS, CDR2 YFSETQ. The CDR3 loop spans 16 amino acids. V lost 0 bases to trimming and J lost 4 bases, with 16 bases between them. DNA for the CDR3: TGCGCCAGCAGCTTGGATTTCGGACACCTAATCTATGGCTACACCTTC. Its protein product is CASSLDFGHLIYGYTF.